These T cell receptor beta chains were read from a single sample in a study of blood T cell repertoires in COVID-19. Assay: immunoSEQ multiplex PCR; the TCRdb copy retains only in-frame clones and omits some. Seen here are around 100,000 clones, around 90% observed once, and the top ten hold 4.5% to 5.5%. The sample was peripheral blood. These receptors came from a woman aged 80 or older with acute or convalescent COVID-19. Both conserved end residues are part of each CDR3. The D gene is left open where the match is weak.

v_call,d_call,j_call,cdr3_aa
TRBV11-3,TRBD2,TRBJ2-2,CASSPGLANTGELFF
TRBV7-8,TRBD2,TRBJ2-7,CASSLAFGAGVGEQYF
TRBV6-2/TRBV6-3,TRBD1,TRBJ2-6,CASSYAGTGRPGANVLTF
TRBV5-4,TRBD2,TRBJ2-7,CASSLGTSGLYEQYF
TRBV7-3,TRBD2,TRBJ2-3,CASSYQTSLSTDTQYF
TRBV4-1,TRBD1,TRBJ1-2,CASSPVGQGARGYTF
TRBV27,TRBD1,TRBJ1-2,CASRATGGSNYGYTF
TRBV14,.,TRBJ1-5,CASSEKTVKYSNQPQHF
TRBV18,TRBD1,TRBJ2-3,CASSPAGQGSTDTQYF
TRBV12-3/TRBV12-4,.,TRBJ2-7,CASSRYRTYEQYF
TRBV3-1/TRBV3-2,.,TRBJ2-5,CASSQDQRQEETQYF
TRBV21-1,.,TRBJ1-2,CASSKSVRAEGTDYGYTF
TRBV4-2,TRBD2,TRBJ2-1,CASSQSGSGEQFF
TRBV7-3,TRBD1,TRBJ1-3,CASSQTGSGNTIYF
TRBV29-1,.,TRBJ1-6,CSVKTGYNSPLHF
TRBV28,.,TRBJ1-3,CASRKLQESGNTIYF
TRBV7-2,.,TRBJ1-2,CASSQSHQGRGYTF
TRBV5-6,.,TRBJ2-5,CASTIFAGSTKTQYF